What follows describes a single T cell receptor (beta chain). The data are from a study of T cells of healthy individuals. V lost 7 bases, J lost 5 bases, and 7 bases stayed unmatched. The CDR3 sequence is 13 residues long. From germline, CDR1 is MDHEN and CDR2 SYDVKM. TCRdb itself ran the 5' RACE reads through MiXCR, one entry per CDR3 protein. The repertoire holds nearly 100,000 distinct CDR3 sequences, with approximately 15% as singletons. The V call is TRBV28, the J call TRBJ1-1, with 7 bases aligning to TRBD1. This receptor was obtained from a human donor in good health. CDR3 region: CASTPRDRTEAFF. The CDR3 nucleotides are TGTGCCAGCACCCCCCGGGACAGAACTGAAGCTTTCTTT.